The source of this T cell receptor (beta chain) is a study of cytomegalovirus exposure and HLA in healthy donors. As for the study in general: A later analysis reported the 100 to 150 validation repertoires used the same platform as the approximately 650 first-cohort repertoires.

A single count supports this clone. Its antigen is undetermined. Study results and caveats: While the bulk of TCR sequences proved rare, some public TCRs turned up in many donors.

Germline V lookup: CDR1 LNHDA, CDR2 SQIVND (reference sequence). CDR3 length equals 21 residues. The trim removed 1 base at V and 0 bases at J, leaving 14 bases unmatched. Libraries were prepared by immunoSEQ multiplex PCR; TCRdb keeps only in-frame clonotypes and omits some of them. Of 150,000 to 200,000 clones listed, around 82% were seen once; the top ten hold 2.5% to 3.5%. What was sequenced was PBMCs. This TCR came from a woman younger than 35 in good health and CMV-seropositive. V usage is TRBV19 and J usage is TRBJ2-3; 12 bases map to TRBD1. CDR3: CASSIAGTGGASGGSTDTQYF. The CDR3 DNA sequence: TGTGCCAGTAGTATAGCGGGGACAGGGGGCGCCTCAGGGGGTAGCACAGATACGCAGTATTTT.